The 4 T cell receptor beta chains given below trace back to one sample, sequenced in a study of cytomegalovirus exposure and HLA in healthy donors. Primers for the PCR totalled 60 Vbeta and 13 Jbeta. Using immunoSEQ multiplex PCR, the repertoire was profiled, and TCRdb retains in-frame clones only, with some absent. The sample has over 100,000 clones; approximately 64% are singletons. Sequenced sample: PBMCs. These receptors all stem from a woman aged 40 to 55 in good health and CMV-seronegative.

This clone was counted a few times. This chain links TRBV30 with TRBJ1-3; no firm D call. This CDR3 region has 11 residues. The germline V and J ends were trimmed by 4 bases and 12 bases, with 13 bases remaining between them. Germline CDR1 is GTSNPN and CDR2 is SVGIG (reference sequence). The CDR3, as DNA: TGTGCCTGGACGCCTTACCGGGACATATATTTT. Its translation is CAWTPYRDIYF.

The J gene is TRBJ1-4, the V gene TRBV28; 9 positions match TRBD1. V lost 5 bases to trimming and J lost 9 bases; unmatched junction nucleotides: 7. CDR1 and CDR2 (germline): MDHEN, SYDVKM. The CDR3 contains 14 residues. The DNA for the CDR3 is TGTGCCAGCAGTGCCGGGACAGGGATTAAAAAACTGTTTTTT. Its translation is CASSAGTGIKKLFF.

This clone was observed a single time. The chain is built from TRBV4-1 and TRBJ2-2; 8 bases align to TRBD1. The length of the CDR3 is 15 residues. Per germline, CDR1 MGHRA and CDR2 YSYEKL. V lost 4 bases to trimming and J lost 5 bases; unmatched junction nucleotides: 6. CDR3 region: CASSLGQGGTGELFF. CDR3 DNA sequence: TGCGCCAGCAGCCTAGGACAGGGTGGGACCGGGGAGCTGTTTTTT.

The DNA for the CDR3 is TGCGCCAGCAGCACAAACAGGGGGCTCTACGAGCAGTACTTC. It translates to CASSTNRGLYEQYF. The V call is TRBV5-1, the J call TRBJ2-7; 9 nucleotides match TRBD1. Losses at the gene ends were 4 bases for V and 3 bases for J; bases not matched to a gene: 5. The length of the CDR3 is 14 residues. CDR1 is SGHRS and CDR2 is YFSETQ in the germline V gene.